This T cell receptor beta chain is drawn from a study of OX40 agonist ivuxolimab in advanced cancers. V was trimmed by 5 bases and J by 9 bases, leaving 14 bases between them. The CDR3 extends over 13 amino acids. Germline CDR1 and CDR2: MDHEN and SYDVKM. The study's findings and limits: Not determined was the antigen specificity of the expanded peripheral T cells.

With respect to this clone: The antigen is unknown.

Using immunoSEQ multiplex PCR, the repertoire was profiled, and TCRdb retains in-frame clones only, with some absent. The sample holds approximately 10,000 clones, under 80% seen once. This clonotype was sampled from an adult with an advanced solid tumor such as melanoma, head and neck, liver or kidney cancer. The rearrangement links TRBV28 to TRBJ2-1, with a weak D call TRBD2 (5 bases). Here the sequenced sample was CD4+ or CD8+ T cells sorted from blood, taken in a trial of the OX40 agonist ivuxolimab. The CDR3 spells CASSPRFEGEQFF. DNA of the CDR3: TGTGCCAGCAGTCCCCGTTTCGAGGGTGAGCAGTTCTTC.